These 23 T cell receptor beta chains came from one sample sequenced in a study of OX40 agonist ivuxolimab in advanced cancers. Generated by immunoSEQ multiplex PCR, the TCRdb table keeps only in-frame clones and is missing some. Of some 50,000 clones detected, about three quarters appear once; the ten largest clones hold over 7%. This material consisted of CD4+ or CD8+ T cells sorted from blood, taken in a trial of the OX40 agonist ivuxolimab. These receptors came from an adult with an advanced solid tumor such as melanoma, head and neck, liver or kidney cancer.

The V and J genes are TRBV10-2 and TRBJ1-5; tentative D call: TRBD1 (6 bases). The CDR3 is made up of 13 amino acids. Trimming removed 6 bases at V and 7 bases at J, with 13 bases between. Germline loops: CDR1 WSHSY, CDR2 SAAADI. CDR3 DNA sequence: TGCGCCAGCAGGGAGAACAGGGTCCAGCCCCAGCATTTT. It codes for CASRENRVQPQHF.

The V call is TRBV19, the J call TRBJ2-3; D may be TRBD1 or TRBD2 (5 bases each). This CDR3 contains 16 residues. Germline-derived CDR1 and CDR2 are LNHDA and SQIVND (reference sequence). Trimming shortened V by 4 bases and J by 7 bases, and 21 bases separated the two germline ends. Written as DNA, the CDR3 is TGTGCCAGTAGTAATCGGGGCGCTTCGCTCGGATATACGCAGTATTTT. Translation: CASSNRGASLGYTQYF.

The chain has TRBV5-4 and TRBJ2-7; 9 bases match TRBD2. There are 14 residues in the CDR3. Per the germline V gene, CDR1 is SGHNT and CDR2 is YYREEE (reference sequence). Unmatched junction bases numbered 4, after V lost 0 bases and J lost 6 bases. The CDR3 DNA reads TGTGCCAGCAGCTTGGGCTTAGCGGGAGTCGAGCAGTACTTC. Its protein is CASSLGLAGVEQYF.

This chain uses TRBV5-5 with TRBJ2-1; TRBD2 aligns across 13 bases. Germline loops: CDR1 SGHKS, CDR2 YYEKEE (reference sequence). V trimming: 0 bases; J trimming: 9 bases; junction bases outside the gene matches: 3. The CDR3 runs 15 residues. The CDR3 nucleotides are TGTGCCAGCAGCTTGGGGACTAGCGGGAGAGGTGAGCAGTTCTTC. Encoded protein: CASSLGTSGRGEQFF.

This chain uses TRBV5-1 with TRBJ1-2, with 7 bases that match TRBD1. CDR1 SGHRS and CDR2 YFSETQ come from the germline V gene. The CDR3 has 15 residues. V lost 8 bases to trimming and J lost 5 bases; unmatched junction nucleotides: 15. CDR3 DNA sequence: TGCGCCAGTGCGCCCGAGACAGGGCTTAGGTATGGCTACACCTTC. This sequence encodes CASAPETGLRYGYTF.

V gene TRBV15 combines with J gene TRBJ2-1; 7 bases align to TRBD1. The V gene end was trimmed by 0 bases and the J gene end by 7 bases; junction bases not matched to a gene: 6. The V gene's germline CDR1 is LNHNV and CDR2 YYDKDF (reference sequence). The CDR3 contains 15 residues. CDR3 in amino acids: CATSRELGGGNEQFF. The CDR3, as DNA: TGTGCCACCAGCAGAGAACTAGGGGGCGGGAATGAGCAGTTCTTC.

The chain couples TRBV11-3 to TRBJ2-7; D not certain. Germline CDR1 is SGHNT and CDR2 is YENEEA. Trimming shortened V by 3 bases and J by 1 base, and 10 bases separated the two germline ends. CDR3 length: 14 amino acids. The CDR3 sequence is CASSLRPSSYEQYF. The DNA for the CDR3 is TGTGCCAGCAGCTTGAGACCTAGTTCCTACGAGCAGTACTTC.

The chain is built from TRBV4-3 and TRBJ1-6, with TRBD1 matching over 8 bases. CDR3 length equals 16 residues. Unmatched junction bases numbered 7, after V lost 0 bases and J lost 9 bases. The germline V gene encodes CDR1 LGHNA and CDR2 YSLEER. CDR3 sequence: CASSQDPGQGSSPLHF. For the CDR3, the DNA is TGCGCCAGCAGCCAAGATCCAGGACAGGGCAGTTCACCCCTCCACTTT.

The V call is TRBV27, the J call TRBJ1-1; no definite D call. CDR1 is MNHEY and CDR2 is SMNVEV in the germline V gene (reference sequence). Trimming left V 6 bases short and J 4 bases short, with 18 bases between. The CDR3 consists of 15 residues. The CDR3 region has the DNA TGTGCCAGCAGCTCCTGGCGGGAAAAAGTCACTGAAGCTTTCTTT. It codes for CASSSWREKVTEAFF.

The gene calls are TRBV10-3 and TRBJ1-2; 8 bases fit TRBD1. V shed 0 bases and J 4 bases; nucleotides not matched to a gene: 4. This CDR3 region has 15 residues. Germline assignment: CDR1 ENHRY and CDR2 SYGVKD. CDR3 sequence (DNA): TGTGCCATCAGTGAGTCGACAGGGGTGAGCTATGGCTACACCTTC. Protein sequence: CAISESTGVSYGYTF.

The chain carries TRBV6-5 and TRBJ1-1; tentative D call: TRBD1 (6 bases). Trimming cost V 2 bases and J 4 bases, with 8 bases left between them. The CDR3 sequence is 13 residues long. Germline CDR1 is MNHEY and CDR2 is SVGAGI. The CDR3 loop is CASSYPGATEAFF. CDR3 sequence (DNA): TGTGCCAGCAGTTACCCAGGGGCCACTGAAGCTTTCTTT.

The chain carries TRBV6-6 and TRBJ1-6; 8 bases map to TRBD1. The germline gives CDR1 MNHNY, CDR2 SVGAGI (reference sequence). The trim removed 0 bases at V and 7 bases at J, leaving 5 bases unmatched. The CDR3 sequence is 16 residues long. CDR3 sequence: CASSYSSDRANSPLHF. CDR3 coding DNA: TGTGCCAGCAGTTACTCTTCGGACAGGGCGAATTCACCCCTCCACTTT.

The chain employs TRBV5-1 and TRBJ2-5, with 14 positions matching TRBD2. V gave up 4 bases and J gave up 1 base; unmatched junction bases: 12. CDR3 size: 19 residues. Germline loops: CDR1 SGHRS, CDR2 YFSETQ. DNA of the CDR3: TGCGCCAGCAGCCTGGGACTAGCGGGAGACTTTTGGGGCCAAGAGACCCAGTACTTC. This translates into CASSLGLAGDFWGQETQYF.

The genes are TRBV27 and TRBJ1-5; D ambiguous. The length of the CDR3 is 12 residues. Germline V gives CDR1 MNHEY, CDR2 SMNVEV (reference sequence). V lost 3 bases to trimming and J lost 5 bases, with 5 bases between them. The CDR3 DNA reads TGTGCCAGCAGTTTTCTGGATCAGCCCCAGCATTTT. It translates to CASSFLDQPQHF.

This chain uses TRBV10-3 with TRBJ2-7; TRBD2 matches 11 bases. This CDR3 region has 18 residues. J was trimmed by 4 bases and V by 4 bases; bases with no gene match: 15. Germline V gene data show CDR1 as ENHRY and CDR2 as SYGVKD. The CDR3 reads CAISGSEVAGGPAYEQYF. CDR3 DNA: TGTGCCATCAGTGGCTCCGAGGTAGCGGGAGGGCCCGCGTACGAGCAGTACTTC.

This rearrangement joins TRBV5-1 to TRBJ2-1; 9 bases are a match to TRBD2. The V segment lost 2 bases and the J segment 7 bases; nucleotides outside the gene matches: 7. The CDR3 has 15 residues. The germline V gene has CDR1 SGHRS and CDR2 YFSETQ. CDR3 in DNA: TGCGCCAGCAGCTTCAAGCGGGAGGTCGGTAATGAGCAGTTCTTC. Translated: CASSFKREVGNEQFF.

This clone showed up just a few times. This sequence joins TRBV19 and TRBJ1-5; tentatively, D is TRBD1 (5 bases). Trimming pared 5 bases from V and 4 bases from J, leaving 12 bases between. CDR1 is LNHDA, CDR2 SQIVND, per germline (reference sequence). The CDR3 spans 14 residues. CDR3 nucleotides: TGTGCCAGTAGTGCACGACAGCCTAATCAGCCCCAGCATTTT. Its protein product is CASSARQPNQPQHF.

The chain uses TRBV6-5 and TRBJ2-3; TRBD2 is a possible D gene (6 bases). From germline, CDR1 is MNHEY and CDR2 SVGAGI. The V gene lost 2 bases and the J gene lost 4 bases, with 10 bases spanning the gap. The CDR3 runs to 14 residues. The CDR3 sequence: CASSYGVAADTQYF. In DNA, the CDR3 is TGTGCCAGCAGTTACGGGGTAGCGGCAGATACGCAGTATTTT.

This clone is large by share. The chain employs TRBV7-2 and TRBJ1-2; 8 bases are shared with TRBD1. Per the germline V gene, CDR1 is SGHTA and CDR2 is FQGNSA. The CDR3 loop spans 13 amino acids. The V and J ends lost 5 bases and 4 bases, in that order; junction bases with no gene match: 3. CDR3 residues: CASSQGQGYGYTF. The CDR3 bases are TGTGCCAGCAGCCAAGGACAGGGCTATGGCTACACCTTC.

V gene TRBV4-3 combines with J gene TRBJ2-7, with 13 bases identical to TRBD2. The V gene's germline CDR1 is LGHNA and CDR2 YSLEER. The CDR3 length is 15 residues. The ends lost 4 bases at V and 4 bases at J; junction bases unmatched: 4. CDR3 sequence (DNA): TGCGCCAGCAGCCTACTAGCGGGAGGGATGTACGAGCAGTACTTC. Translation gives CASSLLAGGMYEQYF.

The chain links TRBV7-8 to TRBJ2-1; TRBD2 aligns across 7 bases. Germline values: CDR1 SGHVS, CDR2 FQNEAQ. V gave up 0 bases and J gave up 5 bases; unmatched junction bases: 1. This CDR3 is 14 amino acids long. The CDR3 coding sequence is TGTGCCAGCAGCTTAGCGGGAGGGGACAATGAGCAGTTCTTC. Its translation: CASSLAGGDNEQFF.

This clone was recorded a few times. The chain is built from TRBV27 and TRBJ2-5; 15 nucleotides align to TRBD2. V gave up 5 bases and J gave up 5 bases; unmatched junction bases: 3. The germline CDR1 and CDR2 sequences are MNHEY and SMNVEV (reference sequence). This CDR3 spans 15 amino acids. The CDR3 DNA sequence: TGTGCCAGCAGTAGGGGACTAGCGGGAGGCGAGACCCAGTACTTC. It is translated as CASSRGLAGGETQYF.

This clone was observed once. The chain links TRBV18 to TRBJ2-1; D is possibly TRBD1 or TRBD2 (6 bases each). The V gene's germline CDR1 is KGHSH and CDR2 LQKENI. This CDR3 spans 16 amino acids. Trimming removed 3 bases from V and 5 bases from J, with 17 bases in between. The CDR3 loop reads CASSPVLGGSDNEQFF. DNA for the CDR3: TGTGCCAGCTCACCGGTGTTAGGGGGGTCAGACAATGAGCAGTTCTTC. Combining the CDR3 with reference TRBV18 and TRBJ2-1 gives the whole variable domain NAGVMQNPRHLVRRRGQEARLRCSPMKGHSHVYWYRQLPEEGLKFMVYLQKENIIDESGMPKERFSAEFPKEGPSILRIQQVVRGDSAAYFCASSPVLGGSDNEQFFGPGTRLTVL.